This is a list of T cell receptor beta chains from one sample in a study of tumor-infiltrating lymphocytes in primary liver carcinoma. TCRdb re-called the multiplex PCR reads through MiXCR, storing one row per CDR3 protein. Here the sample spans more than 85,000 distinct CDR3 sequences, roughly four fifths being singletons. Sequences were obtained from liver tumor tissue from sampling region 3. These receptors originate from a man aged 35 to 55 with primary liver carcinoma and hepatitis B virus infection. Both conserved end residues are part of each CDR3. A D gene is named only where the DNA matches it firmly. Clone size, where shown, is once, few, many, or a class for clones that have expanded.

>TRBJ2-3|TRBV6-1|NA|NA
CASSEGLGSDTYYF
TGTGCCAGCAGTGAAGGACTAGGGTCAGATACGTATTATTTT
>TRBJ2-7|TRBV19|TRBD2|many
CASSYQAGTYEQYF
TGTGCCAGTAGTTATCAAGCGGGAACCTACGAGCAGTACTTC
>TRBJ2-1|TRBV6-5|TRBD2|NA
CASSSPGLAGGGVLGNEHFF
TGTGCCAGCAGTTCCCCGGGGCTAGCGGGAGGAGGGGTCTTGGGCAATGAGCACTTCTTC
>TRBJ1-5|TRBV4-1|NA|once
CTSSAIEGSNQPQHF
TGCACCAGCAGTGCCATAGAGGGGAGCAATCAGCCCCAACATTTT
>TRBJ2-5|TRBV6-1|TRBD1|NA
CASTEQGAVTQYF
TGTGCCAGCACTGAGCAGGGGGCGGTGACCCAGTACTTC
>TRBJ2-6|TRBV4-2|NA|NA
CAGRPGTAGANVMTF
TGTGCCGGCAGACCCGGGACGGCTGGGGCCAACGTCATGACTTTC
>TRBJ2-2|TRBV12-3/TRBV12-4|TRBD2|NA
CASNPRTSGSRGELFF
TGTGCCAGCAACCCCAGGACTAGCGGGAGTAGAGGGGAGTTGTTTTTT
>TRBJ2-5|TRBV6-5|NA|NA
CASNPVHPGDTQYF
TGTGCCAGCAATCCGGTCCATCCGGGGGATACCCAGTACTTC
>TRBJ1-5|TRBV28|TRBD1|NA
CGSNLPVGGTGDQPQHF
TGTGGCAGCAATTTACCGGTGGGGGGGACAGGGGACCAGCCCCAGCATTTT
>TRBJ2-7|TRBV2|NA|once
CARSVQGCEQYF
TGTGCCCGTAGTGTCCAGGGCTGCGAGCAGTACTTC